These 7 T cell receptor beta chains share one sample of origin, sequenced in a study of shared clonotypes between healthy human individuals. The method was immunoSEQ multiplex PCR; TCRdb's version includes in-frame clones alone and lacks a portion of them. The sample lists some 2,500,000 clones, just under 95% occurring once. The specimen was naive CD4+ T cells from PBMCs. Subset given: CD45RA+ positively selected. The receptors shown here come from a man aged 18 to 35 in good health. Some clones in this sample may be carry-over from other donors' samples.

This clone was counted a single time. The V gene is TRBV19, the J gene TRBJ1-1; tentative D call: TRBD1 (5 bases). V shed 7 bases and J shed 0 bases, with 18 bases lying between them. Germline CDR1 reads LNHDA; CDR2 reads SQIVND (reference sequence). CDR3 length equals 16 residues. The DNA for the CDR3 is TGTGCCAGTACCCCGGGACGGTTGCTCTTGAACACTGAAGCTTTCTTT. This codes for CASTPGRLLLNTEAFF.

The CDR3 DNA sequence: TGCAGCGTTGAAGAGGGCCGGGGGCAGTACTTC. Its protein product is CSVEEGRGQYF. The J gene is TRBJ2-7, the V gene TRBV29-1, with D possibly TRBD2 on 5 matching bases. This CDR3 region has 11 residues. The germline V gene encodes CDR1 SQVTM and CDR2 ANQGSEA. The V and J ends lost 0 bases and 9 bases respectively, with 9 bases between them.

This rearrangement joins TRBV19 to TRBJ2-2; maybe TRBD2 (6 bases). Looked up from germline, CDR1 is LNHDA and CDR2 is SQIVND (reference sequence). The CDR3 extends over 16 amino acids. Trimming removed 4 bases from V and 5 bases from J, with 17 bases in between. The CDR3 sequence: CASSTVAAGRTGELFF. The CDR3 DNA sequence: TGTGCCAGTAGTACCGTAGCGGCTGGGCGAACCGGGGAGCTGTTTTTT.

V and J are TRBV5-1 and TRBJ2-5; 10 bases agree with TRBD1. V shed 4 bases, J shed 5 bases, and the junction held 11 bases outside the gene matches. The length of the CDR3 is 16 residues. CDR1 and CDR2 (germline): SGHRS, YFSETQ. CDR3: CASSPAGTGVGETQYF. CDR3 bases: TGCGCCAGCAGCCCCGCTGGGACAGGGGTTGGGGAGACCCAGTACTTC.

The chain couples TRBV28 to TRBJ1-4, with D possibly being TRBD1 (6 bases). Germline V CDR1 and CDR2: MDHEN, SYDVKM. The CDR3 length is 16 residues. V shed 5 bases and J shed 0 bases, with 13 bases lying between them. The CDR3 region is CASSAPRTATNEKLFF. The CDR3 DNA is TGTGCCAGCAGTGCCCCCAGGACAGCAACTAATGAAAAACTGTTTTTT.

The chain has TRBV30 and TRBJ2-5; 7 positions match TRBD2. J was trimmed by 6 bases and V by 0 bases; bases with no gene match: 4. The CDR3 runs to 13 residues. Germline CDR1 GTSNPN, CDR2 SVGIG (reference sequence). The CDR3 is CAWSVTREQTQYF. DNA for the CDR3: TGTGCCTGGAGTGTTACGCGGGAGCAGACCCAGTACTTC.

The chain recombines TRBV2 with TRBJ2-7, with D perhaps matching TRBD1 (5 bases). V lost 7 bases and J 0 bases, leaving 22 bases between the germline ends. The CDR3 runs to 17 residues. Germline CDR1 is SNHLY and CDR2 is FYNNEI. The CDR3 reads CASTPGTGRQGSYEQYF. CDR3 in DNA: TGTGCCAGCACCCCCGGCACGGGTAGGCAGGGCTCCTACGAGCAGTACTTC.